One TCR beta chain is described in this entry. Time point described: blood at routine non-recurrence follow-up after resection. TCRs were sequenced from unsorted whole RNA of tumor, nontumor lung or PBMC. This sample is drawn from a study of spatial heterogeneity in lung cancer. Germline V gene lookup returns CDR1 MNHEY and CDR2 SMNVEV (reference sequence). The CDR3 length is 16 residues. After removal of 5 bases from V and 0 bases from J, the junction contained 9 bases not matched to a gene. Every TCR cDNA molecule bore a unique molecular identifier. TCRdb redid the calling of the 5' RACE reads with MiXCR, one entry per CDR3 protein. The table shows 110,000 or so distinct CDR3 sequences, with 10% to 11% occurring only once.

The rearrangement joins TRBV27 to TRBJ2-5; 7 bases align to TRBD1. The specimen comprised PBMCs, sampled at follow-up. The clonotype originates from a female donor with early-stage non-small cell lung cancer. The CDR3 DNA follows: TGTGCCAGCAGTCGCACAGGGGTGTCGTACCAAGAGACCCAGTACTTC. It encodes CASSRTGVSYQETQYF.